Detailed here is one T cell receptor beta chain. The target of this receptor is not known. Per-base quality was not reported, and no clone a single base away is much larger than it. The sample comes from a study of CD8 T cells in ankylosing spondylitis (dated by TCRdb to 2017 to 2019). Study-wide context: The study profiled T cell receptor beta repertoires in healthy donors and ankylosing spondylitis patients to find disease-linked TCR variants. The whole study cohort included over a hundred healthy donors and 20 to 30 ankylosing spondylitis patients. Peripheral blood samples were taken, and synovial fluid was additionally collected from ankylosing spondylitis patients.

Sequencing was carried out with an Illumina HiSeq 2500. Quantitative 5'-RACE with molecular barcodes was the method used to prepare the TCR beta libraries. Concerning the study's data processing: Disease-linked TCR variants were identified with a new computational method built on a probabilistic model of VDJ rearrangement. The public reads were run again by TCRdb, first through fastp at Q25 and then through MiXCR, and only productive beta chains were kept. Every entry covers one CDR3 protein and lists the most common genes and DNA from its rows. TCRdb's processing, not the authors' own work, is the source of the V and J calls. Across this sample there are a few hundred thousand distinct CDR3 sequences, with about 17% seen only once. Together, the top ten hold about 42% of the sample. Trimming takes 2 bases from V and 3 bases from J, and the germline ends sit 13 bases apart. Taken from cysteine to phenylalanine, the CDR3 has 16 residues. The DNA shown is the 48-base CDR3, in frame from base 1.

Broader findings and caveats from the paper: Some motif variants had previously been reported in the synovial fluid and blood of reactive arthritis patients, which suggests shared mechanisms of disease initiation. Blood from ankylosing spondylitis patients appeared to be characterized by a TCR beta motif made up of under ten highly homologous amino acid variants. The disease-linked clones were reported to be significantly enriched in matched synovial fluid samples from ankylosing spondylitis patients. A CD8+ phenotype was shown by the disease-linked clones, which were found at relatively low frequencies in peripheral blood.

The sequenced sample was blood, either unsorted or a sorted T cell fraction (not recorded which). The chain is encoded by TRBV12-3 or TRBV12-4 joined to TRBJ2-2, with the D segment possibly TRBD1 or TRBD2, each aligning over 5 bases. The sequence was obtained from a male donor with ankylosing spondylitis. The sequenced DNA is TGTGCCAGCAGTTTATACGGTCGGGGCGACACCGGGGAGCTGTTTTTT. Its coded protein is CASSLYGRGDTGELFF.